This TCR beta chain was identified in a study of CD8 T cells in Susac syndrome. It was with random hexamers that 0.5 to 1 ug RNA was reverse transcribed. MiXCR, applied by TCRdb to the immunoSEQ multiplex PCR reads, yields one record per CDR3 protein. This table has roughly 150,000 distinct CDR3 sequences, roughly 96% appearing once. In its sample, this clonotype was seen once. This CDR3 has 11 residues. Trimming stripped 7 bases from V and 6 bases from J, with 10 bases between. The germline gives CDR1 SEHNR, CDR2 FQNEAQ (reference sequence). The chain employs TRBV7-9 and TRBJ2-7; TRBD1 might be the D (5 bases). Input material: CD8+ T cells from PBMCs. The clonotype originates from a human donor with multiple sclerosis. CDR3 nucleotide sequence: TGTGCCAGCACCCGAAGGGGCGAGCAGTACTTC. It encodes CASTRRGEQYF.